A selection of T cell receptor beta chains follows, all from one sample in a study of CD8 T cells in ankylosing spondylitis. TCRdb itself ran the 5' RACE reads through MiXCR, one entry per CDR3 protein. The profile shows 650,000 to 800,000 distinct CDR3 sequences, around a fifth of them singletons. Sequencing was done on a sample of blood, either unsorted or a sorted T cell fraction (not recorded which). The receptors stem from a male donor with ankylosing spondylitis. The CDR3 runs from the conserved cysteine through the conserved F or W.

J	V	CDR3
TRBJ1-1	TRBV6-5	CASSYLRAGGMSTEAFF
TRBJ1-5	TRBV12-3/TRBV12-4	CASHGGGARSNQPQHF
TRBJ2-5	TRBV12-3/TRBV12-4	CASSGTSGNQETQYF
TRBJ1-1	TRBV5-1	CASSPKVFTEAFF
TRBJ2-3	TRBV7-8	CASSSLATTDTQYF
TRBJ2-4	TRBV3-1	CASSQPAFQYF
TRBJ2-3	TRBV4-2	CASSQDPGLAGTDTQYF
TRBJ2-7	TRBV12-3/TRBV12-4	CASSQDGLEQYF
TRBJ2-2	TRBV12-3/TRBV12-4	CASSPTRGGTGELFF
TRBJ2-3	TRBV6-1	CASTAGGPIGTQYF
TRBJ1-3	TRBV20-1	CSASPGQNTIYF
TRBJ2-1	TRBV5-5	CASSLVGGPGNEQFF
TRBJ2-5	TRBV11-2	CASSLGGGHSETQYF